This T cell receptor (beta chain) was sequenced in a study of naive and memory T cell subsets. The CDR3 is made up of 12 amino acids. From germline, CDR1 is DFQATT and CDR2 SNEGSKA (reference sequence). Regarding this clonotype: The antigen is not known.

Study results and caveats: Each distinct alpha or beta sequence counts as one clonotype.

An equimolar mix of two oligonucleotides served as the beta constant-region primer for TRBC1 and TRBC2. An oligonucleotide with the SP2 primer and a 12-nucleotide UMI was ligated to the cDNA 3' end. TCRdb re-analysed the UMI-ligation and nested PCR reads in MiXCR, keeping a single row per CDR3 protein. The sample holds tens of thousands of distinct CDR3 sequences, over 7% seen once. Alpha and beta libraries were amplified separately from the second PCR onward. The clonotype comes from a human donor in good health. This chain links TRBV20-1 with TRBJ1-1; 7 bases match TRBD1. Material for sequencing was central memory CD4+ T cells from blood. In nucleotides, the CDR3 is TGCAGAACGGGACAGCCGAACACTGAAGCTTTCTTT. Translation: CRTGQPNTEAFF.